Shown below are 21 T cell receptor beta chains from a single sample sequenced in a study of CD8 T cells in ankylosing spondylitis. TCRdb re-called the 5' RACE reads with MiXCR, one entry per CDR3 protein. The sample yields 250,000 or so distinct CDR3 sequences, roughly a quarter seen once. Sequenced material: blood, either unsorted or a sorted T cell fraction (not recorded which). The receptors derive from a male donor with ankylosing spondylitis or in good health (not recorded which).

The chain carries TRBV4-2 and TRBJ2-2; D is unresolved. The CDR3 loop spans 15 amino acids. CDR1 and CDR2 (germline): LGHNA, YNFKEQ. The V end lost 2 bases, the J end lost 0 bases, and 7 bases lay between the germline ends. The chain's CDR3 is CASSQSWSNTGELFF. CDR3 coding DNA: TGTGCCAGCAGCCAAAGTTGGTCGAACACCGGGGAGCTGTTTTTT.

V usage is TRBV24-1 and J usage is TRBJ2-5; D possibly uses TRBD1 or TRBD2 (5 bases each). V dropped 0 bases and J dropped 1 base, with 8 bases sitting between them. There are 15 residues in the CDR3. Germline CDR1 and CDR2: KGHDR and SFDVKD. CDR3 nucleotides: TGTGCCACCAGTGATTTGAGGGACCGCCAAGAGACCCAGTACTTC. Translating gives CATSDLRDRQETQYF.

This clonotype was observed a handful of times. V is TRBV20-1 and J is TRBJ2-1, with a weak D call TRBD2 (5 bases). V was shortened by 6 bases and J by 3 bases, with 15 bases between the two germline ends. Per the germline V gene, CDR1 is DFQATT and CDR2 is SNEGSKA (reference sequence). The CDR3 length is 14 residues. In DNA, the CDR3 is TGCAGTGCCCTCCCCCCACTAGACTACAATGAGCAGTTCTTC. This translates into CSALPPLDYNEQFF.

This clonotype was seen at least ten times. This chain links TRBV29-1 with TRBJ2-3; 9 bases agree with TRBD1. This CDR3 spans 17 amino acids. The V and J ends lost 6 bases and 0 bases, in that order; junction bases with no gene match: 13. Germline V lookup: CDR1 SQVTM, CDR2 ANQGSEA. DNA for the CDR3: TGCAGCGTGATCGGGACAGGGTTTTTTACTAGCACAGATACGCAGTATTTT. As protein: CSVIGTGFFTSTDTQYF.

This rearrangement joins TRBV20-1 to TRBJ2-3; D not resolved. Trimming cost V 6 bases and J 2 bases, with 21 bases left between them. The CDR3 is 16 residues long. The V gene's germline CDR1 is DFQATT and CDR2 SNEGSKA (reference sequence). The CDR3 DNA sequence: TGCAGTGCGTCCCCCGTAGACACCTCTGACACAGATACGCAGTATTTT. It encodes CSASPVDTSDTDTQYF.

This clonotype showed up just a few times. This chain connects TRBV20-1 to TRBJ2-1; D is possibly TRBD2 (5 bases). The CDR3 contains 13 residues. Germline V lookup: CDR1 DFQATT, CDR2 SNEGSKA (reference sequence). Trimming pared 2 bases from V and 8 bases from J, leaving 13 bases between. The CDR3: CSARKPGTDEQFF. In DNA, the CDR3 is TGCAGTGCTAGAAAACCGGGAACGGATGAGCAGTTCTTC.

The CDR3 sequence: CASSAGDGNQPQHF. The CDR3, as DNA: TGTGCCAGCAGCGCAGGGGATGGCAATCAGCCCCAGCATTTT. This chain connects TRBV6-1 to TRBJ1-5; D might be TRBD1 (6 bases). Germline V gene lookup returns CDR1 MNHNS and CDR2 SASEGT. The V end was cut by 6 bases, the J end by 2 bases, with 11 bases between. There are 14 residues in the CDR3.

Many counts were recorded for this clonotype. V usage is TRBV6-1 and J usage is TRBJ2-3, with TRBD1 identical over 8 bases. This CDR3 has 15 amino acids. The V gene's germline CDR1 is MNHNS and CDR2 SASEGT. V was clipped by 5 bases and J by 4 bases; unmatched bases: 8. The CDR3 DNA reads as TGTGCCAGCAGTAGGGGGACAGGTTTTGCAGATACGCAGTATTTT. It translates to CASSRGTGFADTQYF.

V gene TRBV12-3 or TRBV12-4 combines with J gene TRBJ1-2; D unclear. Trimming pared 7 bases from V and 3 bases from J, leaving 9 bases between. The CDR3 loop spans 12 amino acids. The CDR3 nucleotides read TGTGCCAGCACGCGGTTGGACTATGGCTACACCTTC. This codes for CASTRLDYGYTF.

This clonotype was counted many times. V and J are TRBV6-4 and TRBJ1-1; D is undetermined. V gave up 3 bases and J gave up 1 base, with 9 bases separating them. CDR1 is MRHNA and CDR2 is SNTAGT in the germline V gene. The CDR3 length is 14 residues. The CDR3 DNA sequence: TGTGCCAGCAGTGAAGAGGGAGGGAACACTGAAGCTTTCTTT. This translates into CASSEEGGNTEAFF.

This clonotype was counted at least ten times. This rearrangement joins TRBV4-2 to TRBJ1-6; D is ambiguous. Trimming pared 1 base from V and 10 bases from J, leaving 14 bases between. Germline CDR1 is LGHNA and CDR2 is YNFKEQ. CDR3 size: 15 residues. The CDR3 coding sequence is TGTGCCAGCAGCCAAGTCCCCGGGGTTGGGTCACCCCTCCACTTT. It translates to CASSQVPGVGSPLHF.

This clonotype is a singleton in its sample. The rearrangement uses TRBV13 and TRBJ2-7; D uncertain. Germline values: CDR1 PRHDT, CDR2 FYEKMQ (reference sequence). The CDR3 covers 13 residues. The germline V and J ends were trimmed by 6 bases and 1 base, with 10 bases remaining between them. CDR3 residues: CASRKGRSYEQYF. DNA of the CDR3: TGTGCCAGCAGGAAAGGACGGTCCTACGAGCAGTACTTC. Filled out from reference TRBV13 and TRBJ2-7, the complete variable domain reads AAGVIQSPRHLIKEKRETATLKCYPIPRHDTVYWYQQGPGQDPQFLISFYEKMQSDKGSIPDRFSAQQFSDYHSELNMSSLELGDSALYFCASRKGRSYEQYFGPGTRLTVT.

J is TRBJ2-5 and V is TRBV6-2 or TRBV6-3; TRBD1 is a possible D gene (6 bases). V lost 7 bases and J lost 3, with 12 bases in between. CDR3 length: 13 amino acids. CDR1 is MNHEY, CDR2 SVGEGT, per germline. CDR3 amino acids: CASTSWTEETQYF. In DNA form, the CDR3 reads TGTGCCAGCACCTCCTGGACAGAAGAGACCCAGTACTTC.

This clonotype was picked up a small number of times. This sequence joins TRBV12-3 or TRBV12-4 and TRBJ2-1; 7 bases fit TRBD2. The V gene end was trimmed by 5 bases and the J gene end by 10 bases; junction bases not matched to a gene: 8. CDR3 length: 13 amino acids. In nucleotides, the CDR3 is TGTGCCAGCAGTATCCAGCGGGGAATCGAGCAGTTCTTC. This sequence encodes CASSIQRGIEQFF.

This clonotype has at least ten counts. The chain recombines TRBV12-3 or TRBV12-4 with TRBJ1-5, with a tentative D call TRBD1 (6 bases). With 3 bases removed from V and 5 bases from J, the gap between germline ends came to 8 bases. This CDR3 region has 13 residues. CDR3 DNA: TGTGCCAGCAGTTTGGACAGTCATCAGCCCCAGCATTTT. This gives the protein CASSLDSHQPQHF.

This clonotype showed up just a few times. This chain connects TRBV4-2 to TRBJ2-2; the D call may be TRBD1 or TRBD2 (5 bases each). CDR1 and CDR2 (germline): LGHNA, YNFKEQ. The CDR3 has 17 amino acids. With 1 base removed from V and 0 bases from J, the gap between germline ends came to 12 bases. The CDR3 region is CASSQGLGVTNTGELFF. The CDR3 DNA is TGTGCCAGCAGCCAAGGGTTGGGGGTCACGAACACCGGGGAGCTGTTTTTT.

The chain is built from TRBV2 and TRBJ2-5; no clear D gene. The CDR3 runs to 14 residues. Trimming shortened V by 2 bases and J by 1 base, and 8 bases separated the two germline ends. The germline V gene encodes CDR1 SNHLY and CDR2 FYNNEI. The CDR3 here is CASSELTVQETQYF. For the CDR3, the DNA is TGTGCCAGCAGTGAACTCACAGTCCAAGAGACCCAGTACTTC. The full variable domain, with the rest looked up from reference TRBV2 and TRBJ2-5, is EPEVTQTPSHQVTQMGQEVILRCVPISNHLYFYWYRQILGQKVEFLVSFYNNEISEKSEIFDDQFSVERPDGSNFTLKIRSTKLEDSAMYFCASSELTVQETQYFGPGTRLLVL.

This clonotype has a count of ten or more. This chain uses TRBV7-8 with TRBJ1-5, with TRBD1 as a possible D gene (6 bases). Germline V gene lookup returns CDR1 SGHVS and CDR2 FQNEAQ. The CDR3 totals 14 residues. V was cut by 5 bases and J by 3 bases, with 11 bases left in between. The CDR3 DNA is TGTGCCAGCAGCCCTCGGACAGACAATCAGCCCCAGCATTTT. Its translation: CASSPRTDNQPQHF.

The chain carries TRBV7-9 and TRBJ1-2; D remains unclear. The germline V and J ends were trimmed by 0 bases and 7 bases, with 3 bases remaining between them. The germline V gene encodes CDR1 SEHNR and CDR2 FQNEAQ (reference sequence). CDR3 length: 11 amino acids. The CDR3 here is CASSLAFGYTF. CDR3 nucleotides: TGTGCCAGCAGCTTAGCTTTTGGCTACACCTTC.

The sample holds many counts of this clonotype. The J gene is TRBJ1-1, the V gene TRBV11-2; 8 nucleotides agree with TRBD1. The length of the CDR3 is 15 residues. The V gene's germline CDR1 is SGHAT and CDR2 FQNNGV. The V segment lost 3 bases and the J segment 4 bases; nucleotides outside the gene matches: 7. The CDR3 DNA sequence: TGTGCCAGCAGCTTGGGGGTCAGGGGGCTCACTGAAGCTTTCTTT. It codes for CASSLGVRGLTEAFF.

A few counts support this clonotype. This chain links TRBV29-1 with TRBJ2-1; 8 nucleotides match TRBD1. The V gene end was trimmed by 7 bases and the J gene end by 10 bases; junction bases not matched to a gene: 15. Germline V gene data show CDR1 as SQVTM and CDR2 as ANQGSEA. The CDR3 runs 14 residues. The CDR3 loop is CSAPFGTGHHEQFF. The CDR3 region has the DNA TGCAGCGCTCCGTTTGGGACAGGCCACCACGAGCAGTTCTTC.